The 31 T cell receptor beta chains given below trace back to one sample, sequenced in a study of T cells of healthy individuals. TCRdb re-derived calls from the 5' RACE reads in MiXCR, one entry per CDR3 protein. The sample lists about 53,000 distinct CDR3 sequences; about 14% were seen once. The receptors were gathered from a human donor in good health.

This clonotype was counted many times. This CDR3 is CASSAQGNSNQPQHF. In DNA, the CDR3 is TGTGCCAGCAGTGCCCAGGGGAATAGCAATCAGCCCCAGCATTTT. The chain recombines TRBV12-3 or TRBV12-4 with TRBJ1-5; D is possibly TRBD1 (6 bases). Trimming took 5 bases from V and 0 from J, leaving 11 bases between them. The CDR3 is 15 residues long.

Concerning this clonotype: A junction boundary mismatches the germline segment, possibly from a read error. The chain couples TRBV20-1 to TRBJ2-1; possible D gene TRBD1, 5 bases. The CDR3 is made up of 13 amino acids. Germline V gene lookup returns CDR1 DFQATT and CDR2 SNEGSKA (reference sequence). The CDR3 DNA is TGCAGTGCTAGGCAGGGAAGGTACACTGAGCAGTTCTTC. Encoded protein: CSARQGRYTEQFF.

The rearrangement joins TRBV7-3 to TRBJ2-7; possible D gene TRBD2, 5 bases. The CDR3 covers 12 residues. CDR1 and CDR2 (germline): SGHTA, FQGTGA. The V and J ends lost 0 bases and 7 bases respectively, with 7 bases between them. CDR3: CASSLTAGEQYF. CDR3 DNA sequence: TGTGCCAGCAGCTTAACGGCGGGTGAGCAGTACTTC.

The chain recombines TRBV11-2 with TRBJ2-5; D not resolved. Germline assignment: CDR1 SGHAT and CDR2 FQNNGV. The CDR3 runs 12 residues. V gave up 1 base and J gave up 4 bases, with 4 bases separating them. CDR3 nucleotides: TGTGCCAGCAGCTTAGTCATAGAGACCCAGTACTTC. Amino acid sequence: CASSLVIETQYF.

A word on this clonotype: This sequence may be a read error, since a much larger clone differs from it by one base. The chain couples TRBV7-2 to TRBJ1-2; no firm D call. From germline, CDR1 is SGHTA and CDR2 FQGNSA. The CDR3 covers 16 residues. The chain's CDR3 is CASSLDPAPDDYGHTF. The CDR3, as DNA: TGTGCCAGCAGCTTAGACCCCGCTCCCGACGACTATGGCCACACCTTC.

The V gene is TRBV7-2, the J gene TRBJ1-1, with TRBD1 identical over 7 bases. V trimming: 1 base; J trimming: 1 base; junction bases outside the gene matches: 3. This CDR3 has 15 amino acids. Germline loops: CDR1 SGHTA, CDR2 FQGNSA. The CDR3 coding sequence is TGTGCCAGCAGCTTAGAGGGGACAGCGAACACTGAAGCTTTCTTT. Protein sequence: CASSLEGTANTEAFF.

The chain employs TRBV2 and TRBJ1-5; no definite D call. Per germline, CDR1 SNHLY and CDR2 FYNNEI. V lost 8 bases and J lost 0, with 11 bases in between. The CDR3 is 14 amino acids. The CDR3 nucleotides read TGTGCCAGCTCCCAGGCATATAGCAATCAGCCCCAGCATTTT. This sequence encodes CASSQAYSNQPQHF.

In its sample, this clonotype was seen many times. V is TRBV29-1 and J is TRBJ2-5; TRBD1 matches at 7 bases. V dropped 4 bases and J dropped 4; count of bases not matched to a gene: 6. Germline assignment: CDR1 SQVTM and CDR2 ANQGSEA. The CDR3 has 13 residues. The CDR3 loop reads CSVGQGWGETQYF. The CDR3 DNA reads as TGCAGCGTTGGACAGGGCTGGGGAGAGACCCAGTACTTC.

This clonotype showed up many times. This chain uses TRBV3-1 with TRBJ1-4, with D possibly matching TRBD1 (5 bases). The CDR3 sequence is 21 residues long. V lost 0 bases, J lost 4 bases, and 27 bases lay in between. CDR1 is LGHDT, CDR2 YNNKEL, per germline (reference sequence). CDR3 DNA sequence: TGTGCCAGCAGCCAAGATCAACTGGTGCTTAACTTGACAGTACATAATGAAAAACTGTTTTTT. As protein: CASSQDQLVLNLTVHNEKLFF.

This rearrangement joins TRBV9 to TRBJ2-7, with D possibly matching TRBD2 (7 bases). Germline V lookup: CDR1 SGDLS, CDR2 YYNGEE. The CDR3 has 14 residues. V lost 4 bases and J lost 1, with 12 bases in between. The CDR3 spells CASSKGGRSYEQYF. The CDR3 DNA sequence: TGTGCCAGCAGCAAGGGGGGGCGATCCTACGAGCAGTACTTC.

This clonotype has a count of ten or more. V and J are TRBV7-8 and TRBJ2-7; possible D gene TRBD1, 6 bases. This CDR3 has 16 residues. Germline assignment: CDR1 SGHVS and CDR2 FQNEAQ. Trimming shortened V by 3 bases and J by 4 bases, and 19 bases separated the two germline ends. The CDR3 reads CASSLARGTLGYEQYF. In nucleotides, the CDR3 is TGTGCCAGCAGCTTGGCCAGGGGAACACTGGGGTACGAGCAGTACTTC.

This clonotype was observed many times. V usage is TRBV15 and J usage is TRBJ2-1; D remains unclear. V was clipped by 0 bases and J by 10 bases, with 10 bases between them. The CDR3 runs to 13 residues. Germline CDR1 is LNHNV and CDR2 is YYDKDF (reference sequence). Here the CDR3 DNA reads TGTGCCACCAGCAGAGAACTACCTCGGGAGCAGTTCTTC. It encodes CATSRELPREQFF. Drawing the rest from reference TRBV15 and TRBJ2-1, the complete variable domain is DAMVIQNPRYQVTQFGKPVTLSCSQTLNHNVMYWYQQKSSQAPKLLFHYYDKDFNNEADTPDNFQSRRPNTSFCFLDIRSPGLGDTAMYLCATSRELPREQFFGPGTRLTVL.

This clonotype has more than one count but fewer than ten. V and J are TRBV12-3 or TRBV12-4 and TRBJ1-6; TRBD1 matches at 7 bases. The CDR3 is made up of 15 amino acids. Trimming removed 5 bases from V and 6 bases from J; junction bases left unmatched: 7. This CDR3 reads CASSLNRGGNSPLHF. The CDR3 bases are TGTGCCAGCAGTCTAAACAGGGGTGGTAATTCACCCCTCCACTTT.

This clonotype was counted many times. The rearrangement joins TRBV19 to TRBJ2-1; no firm D call. The CDR3 length is 13 residues. Per the germline V gene, CDR1 is LNHDA and CDR2 is SQIVND (reference sequence). Trimming left V 7 bases short and J 4 bases short, with 11 bases between. The CDR3 DNA sequence: TGTGCCAGTATGGCCGGGTTATACAATGAGCAGTTCTTC. Protein sequence: CASMAGLYNEQFF.

This clonotype turned up a few times. The J gene is TRBJ2-5, the V gene TRBV12-3 or TRBV12-4, with D hard to call. V lost 6 bases, J lost 5 bases, and 10 bases lay in between. The CDR3 is 12 residues long. The CDR3 sequence: CASSPEAETQYF. Written as DNA, the CDR3 is TGTGCCAGCAGCCCCGAGGCGGAGACCCAGTACTTC.

This clonotype was seen ten or more times. The chain couples TRBV10-3 to TRBJ2-3; no definite D call. The CDR3 length is 15 residues. Germline assignment: CDR1 ENHRY and CDR2 SYGVKD. Trimming removed 2 bases from V and 2 bases from J, with 11 bases in between. The CDR3 DNA is TGTGCCATCAGTGAGCCCCGCGGCCTCACAGATACGCAGTATTTT. It yields the protein CAISEPRGLTDTQYF.

This clonotype was picked up many times. This chain joins TRBV30 and TRBJ1-2; a possible D gene is TRBD1 (6 bases). The CDR3 runs 15 residues. CDR1 is GTSNPN and CDR2 is SVGIG in the germline V gene (reference sequence). Trimming took off 3 bases at V and 5 bases at J, with 19 bases between the two ends. The CDR3 DNA follows: TGTGCCTGGAGACTGGTGGGGGGCGTTCGGTATGGCTACACCTTC. Translation: CAWRLVGGVRYGYTF.

With respect to this clonotype: A read error may explain this, as a much larger clone is one base away. No DNA is shown, since the ends of the CDR3 on it are uncertain; the CDR3 is the one TCRdb lists. V and J are TRBV19 and TRBJ2-1; TRBD2 is taken as the D call from the table, unchecked against the DNA. Inclusive of both ends, the CDR3 amounts to 16 amino acids. Germline CDR1 reads LNHDA; CDR2 reads SQIVND (reference sequence). CDR3 region: CASTSGLAVPYNEQIF.

The sample holds a few counts of this clonotype. The chain couples TRBV14 to TRBJ1-2; D gene unclear. The V and J ends lost 4 bases and 3 bases respectively, with 18 bases between them. The germline V gene encodes CDR1 SGHDN and CDR2 FVKESK. CDR3 size: 16 residues. The DNA for the CDR3 is TGTGCCAGCAGCCCTCATAAGGGAGGAACCTACTATGGCTACACCTTC. Protein: CASSPHKGGTYYGYTF.

In its sample, this clonotype was seen many times. The chain carries TRBV29-1 and TRBJ1-1; unclear D gene. This CDR3 is 12 amino acids long. Trimming pared 6 bases from V and 1 base from J, leaving 9 bases between. Germline V gene data show CDR1 as SQVTM and CDR2 as ANQGSEA. CDR3 nucleotides: TGCAGCGTCAGGCACCAGAACACTGAAGCTTTCTTT. This encodes CSVRHQNTEAFF.

This clonotype was seen ten or more times. The CDR3 region is CASSLSPTGGPDTQYF. CDR3 DNA: TGTGCCAGCAGTCTATCTCCGACAGGGGGACCAGATACGCAGTATTTT. The rearrangement joins TRBV7-4 to TRBJ2-3; 9 nucleotides line up with TRBD1. The ends lost 6 bases at V and 4 bases at J; junction bases unmatched: 11. The CDR3 contains 16 residues. Germline values: CDR1 SGHVT, CDR2 SQSDAQ.

This clonotype has ten or more counts. V usage is TRBV20-1 and J usage is TRBJ1-3; D is unresolved. Per the germline V gene, CDR1 is DFQATT and CDR2 is SNEGSKA (reference sequence). This CDR3 spans 14 amino acids. V was clipped by 5 bases and J by 0 bases, with 11 bases between them. CDR3 residues: CSAPNVDSGNTIYF. The CDR3, as DNA: TGCAGTGCTCCAAATGTCGACTCTGGAAACACCATATATTTT.

This clonotype appeared a few times. The chain recombines TRBV4-3 with TRBJ2-1; D perhaps matches TRBD2 (5 bases). The CDR3 is 15 amino acids. Germline V gene lookup returns CDR1 LGHNA and CDR2 YSLEER. Trimming left V 5 bases short and J 1 base short, with 12 bases between. The DNA for the CDR3 is TGCGCCAGCAGCGAAGCAGCGGTTTCCTACAATGAGCAGTTCTTC. It codes for CASSEAAVSYNEQFF.

The chain carries TRBV5-1 and TRBJ2-7; 10 positions agree with TRBD1. Germline assignment: CDR1 SGHRS and CDR2 YFSETQ. The CDR3 covers 15 residues. Trimming took 2 bases from V and 3 from J; bases not matched to a gene: 5. In DNA, the CDR3 is TGCGCCAGCAGCTTTAAGACAGGGGGCATCTACGAGCAGTACTTC. This encodes CASSFKTGGIYEQYF.

CDR3: CSARDLDSGLSNQPQHF. In DNA, the CDR3 is TGCAGTGCTAGAGATCTGGATTCGGGGTTGAGCAATCAGCCCCAGCATTTT. The chain links TRBV20-1 to TRBJ1-5; D is unclear. The CDR3 has 17 residues. CDR1 is DFQATT, CDR2 SNEGSKA, per germline (reference sequence). The V gene lost 0 bases and the J gene lost 1 base, with 16 bases spanning the gap.

This clonotype was observed many times. This sequence joins TRBV9 and TRBJ2-1; 8 bases match TRBD2. There are 16 residues in the CDR3. The V gene's germline CDR1 is SGDLS and CDR2 YYNGEE. With 0 bases clipped from V and 8 bases from J, the junction kept 10 bases outside the gene matches. CDR3 region: CASSVVGLAESDEQFF. The CDR3 DNA is TGTGCCAGCAGCGTAGTCGGACTAGCCGAATCCGATGAGCAGTTCTTC.

The CDR3 DNA sequence: TGTGCCAGCAGTCGACAGGGGATAGGCTATGGCTACACCTTC. Amino acids: CASSRQGIGYGYTF. The V gene is TRBV7-2, the J gene TRBJ1-2; 8 nucleotides agree with TRBD1. Per germline, CDR1 SGHTA and CDR2 FQGNSA. The CDR3 sequence is 14 residues long. V shed 6 bases and J 4 bases; nucleotides not matched to a gene: 7.

This clonotype showed up many times. This chain uses TRBV20-1 with TRBJ2-3; D gene unclear. V was trimmed by 6 bases and J by 3 bases, leaving 19 bases between them. Germline V gene lookup returns CDR1 DFQATT and CDR2 SNEGSKA (reference sequence). This CDR3 spans 15 amino acids. The CDR3 is CSAINVVAGTDTQYF. In nucleotides, the CDR3 is TGCAGTGCCATAAACGTGGTAGCTGGGACAGATACGCAGTATTTT.

This clonotype has a count of ten or more. The genes are TRBV5-1 and TRBJ1-2, with D unclear. With 1 base removed from V and 10 bases from J, the gap between germline ends came to 8 bases. The CDR3 length is 11 residues. CDR1 is SGHRS, CDR2 YFSETQ, per germline. CDR3 sequence: CASSLNGDYTF. DNA of the CDR3: TGCGCCAGCAGCTTGAATGGGGACTACACCTTC.

Many counts were recorded for this clonotype. The V call is TRBV7-8, the J call TRBJ1-6, with D possibly TRBD1 on 6 matching bases. The V end lost 5 bases, the J end lost 6 bases, and 14 bases lay between the germline ends. Germline CDR1 and CDR2: SGHVS and FQNEAQ. The CDR3 has 15 amino acids. DNA for the CDR3: TGTGCCAGCAGCCCGACAGACAGGCTTAATTCACCCCTCCACTTT. Its translation: CASSPTDRLNSPLHF. Drawing the rest from reference TRBV7-8 and TRBJ1-6, the complete variable domain is GAGVSQSPRYKVAKRGQDVALRCDPISGHVSLFWYQQALGQGPEFLTYFQNEAQLDKSGLPSDRFFAERPEGSVSTLKIQRTQQEDSAVYLCASSPTDRLNSPLHFGNGTRLTVT.

Only a few counts were recorded for this clonotype. This chain joins TRBV24-1 and TRBJ1-5; D is ambiguous. This CDR3 contains 13 residues. The germline V gene encodes CDR1 KGHDR and CDR2 SFDVKD. V lost 6 bases and J 5 bases, leaving 10 bases between the germline ends. This CDR3 is CATSSGWDQPQHF. The DNA for the CDR3 is TGTGCCACCAGTTCGGGGTGGGATCAGCCCCAGCATTTT.